The 8 T cell receptor beta chains below were found in one sample sequenced in a study of regulatory T cells in long-lasting Graves disease. The time point: newly diagnosed GD, antithyroid drugs for less than 3 months. PBMC RNA served as the TCR library source. Construction of the TCR beta libraries employed iRepertoire HTBI primers in conjunction with Arm-PCR of CDR3 regions. One entry per CDR3 protein, called by TCRdb with MiXCR from the multiplex PCR reads. This sample has about 530,000 distinct CDR3 sequences, with 15% to 20% found just once. These data also featured in a second study, about T cells in Graves' hyperthyroidism and ophthalmopathy.

The specimen was peripheral blood mononuclear cells (PBMCs), collected at new diagnosis, from a patient treated with antithyroid drugs. All receptors come from a middle-aged woman with Graves disease.

The sample holds many counts of this clonotype. The gene calls are TRBV12-3 or TRBV12-4 and TRBJ1-1; possible D gene TRBD1, 6 bases. This CDR3 has 14 residues. Trimming pared 6 bases from V and 5 bases from J, leaving 16 bases between. The CDR3 DNA follows: TGTGCCAGCAGCCGGGGGACACGGAGAACTGAAGCTTTCTTT. Its protein product is CASSRGTRRTEAFF.

This clonotype came up many times. The chain uses TRBV3-1 and TRBJ1-2, with D perhaps matching TRBD1 (5 bases). Germline loops: CDR1 LGHDT, CDR2 YNNKEL (reference sequence). The CDR3 contains 13 residues. With 8 bases removed from V and 7 bases from J, the gap between germline ends came to 17 bases. CDR3 coding DNA: TGTGCCAGCGCGACCTCAGGGATAAGTGGCTACACCTTC. Translated: CASATSGISGYTF.

In this sample, this clonotype turned up many times. The chain joins TRBV9 to TRBJ1-2, with D possibly matching TRBD1 (5 bases). The CDR3 consists of 15 residues. The ends were cut back, 5 bases at V and 3 bases at J, with 17 bases in the middle. CDR1 is SGDLS and CDR2 is YYNGEE in the germline V gene. CDR3 region: CASSAPHQGDYGYTF. The DNA of the CDR3 is TGTGCCAGCAGTGCCCCTCACCAGGGTGACTATGGCTACACCTTC.

This clonotype occurred a few times. Here the CDR3 reads CASSLGTDRGAGNTIYF. Here the CDR3 DNA reads TGCGCCAGCAGCTTGGGGACGGACAGGGGTGCTGGAAACACCATATATTTT. The rearrangement uses TRBV5-1 and TRBJ1-3; TRBD1 matches 9 bases. This CDR3 has 17 residues. V trimming: 0 bases; J trimming: 2 bases; junction bases outside the gene matches: 6. Germline CDR1 SGHRS, CDR2 YFSETQ.

This clonotype was detected many times. This chain links TRBV20-1 with TRBJ1-4, with D perhaps TRBD1 (5 bases). Looked up from germline, CDR1 is DFQATT and CDR2 is SNEGSKA (reference sequence). V lost 6 bases, J lost 6 bases, and 17 bases lay in between. This CDR3 has 14 residues. The CDR3 protein is CSAPTRQGDEKLFF. As DNA, the CDR3 is TGCAGTGCCCCTACCCGACAAGGGGATGAAAAACTGTTTTTT.

The table lists this clonotype with a few counts. The rearrangement links TRBV5-1 to TRBJ2-7, with 9 nucleotides matching TRBD1. The junction had 10 bases not matched to a gene; V was cut back by 4 bases and J by 5 bases. The length of the CDR3 is 15 residues. Germline lookup yields CDR1 SGHRS and CDR2 YFSETQ. CDR3 region: CASSDPGQGFHEQYF. In DNA, the CDR3 is TGCGCCAGCAGCGATCCGGGACAGGGTTTTCACGAGCAGTACTTC. Using reference TRBV5-1 and TRBJ2-7 for the parts outside the CDR3, the full variable domain is KAGVTQTPRYLIKTRGQQVTLSCSPISGHRSVSWYQQTPGQGLQFLFEYFSETQRNKGNFPGRFSGRQFSNSRSEMNVSTLELGDSALYLCASSDPGQGFHEQYFGPGTRLTVT.

In its sample, this clonotype was seen once. A much larger clone lies one base from this, so it may be a read error. The CDR3 nucleotides are TGTGCCATCAGCTACCGGGACGGATCCTACGAGCAGTACTTC. Protein sequence: CAISYRDGSYEQYF. This chain joins TRBV13 and TRBJ2-7; the D gene could be TRBD1 or TRBD2 (5 bases each). The CDR3 is 14 amino acids. Per the germline V gene, CDR1 is PRHDT and CDR2 is FYEKMQ (reference sequence).

This clonotype was found many times. The V and J genes are TRBV12-3 or TRBV12-4 and TRBJ1-1; D is perhaps TRBD1 (6 bases). V was shortened by 4 bases and J by 1 base, with 10 bases between the two germline ends. The CDR3 length is 14 residues. The CDR3: CASSSWTENTEAFF. DNA of the CDR3: TGTGCCAGCAGTTCCTGGACAGAGAACACTGAAGCTTTCTTT.